Each of the 14 T cell receptor beta chains below was sequenced from the same sample in a study of shared clonotypes between healthy human individuals. Sequencing was performed with immunoSEQ multiplex PCR; in TCRdb, only in-frame clones are kept and a portion is missing. The top ten clones hold roughly 0.14% of a sample with millions of clones, around 90% of them seen once. Sequences were obtained from naive CD4+ T cells sorted from blood. As to subset: CD45RA+ positively selected. These receptors were obtained from a man in his late teens or twenties in good health.

The J gene is TRBJ2-3, the V gene TRBV7-3; possibly TRBD2 for D (6 bases). The CDR3 loop spans 16 amino acids. The V and J ends lost 5 bases and 4 bases respectively, with 19 bases between them. Germline V CDR1 and CDR2: SGHTA, FQGTGA. DNA of the CDR3: TGTGCCAGCAGCAAAACTCCGGGACTGGGGGCAGATACGCAGTATTTT. It specifies CASSKTPGLGADTQYF.

J is TRBJ2-7 and V is TRBV5-3; D might be TRBD1 (5 bases). TRBV5-3 counts as an open reading frame of uncertain function. The CDR3 is 15 residues long. Deletions cut 4 bases from V and 0 bases from J, with 14 bases between. This CDR3 is CARSVERGFSYEQYF. The CDR3 coding sequence is TGTGCCAGAAGCGTAGAAAGGGGTTTCTCCTACGAGCAGTACTTC.

This chain links TRBV21-1 with TRBJ2-2; the DNA was not used to check the table's D call, TRBD2. TRBV21-1 is listed as a pseudogene. This CDR3 has 15 amino acids. The DNA for the CDR3 is TGTGCCAGCAGAGAATGCCTAGCGGGCCACCGGGGAGCTGTTTTT. Its protein product is CASRECLAGHRGAVF.

The chain carries TRBV19 and TRBJ2-7; 7 nucleotides match TRBD1. The CDR3 sequence is 15 residues long. V lost 6 bases and J lost 2; bases outside the gene matches: 10. The germline gives CDR1 LNHDA, CDR2 SQIVND (reference sequence). This CDR3 reads CASSNDREGAYEQYF. CDR3 sequence (DNA): TGTGCCAGTAGCAACGACAGGGAAGGGGCCTACGAGCAGTACTTC.

As to this clone: Different DNA sequences within this sample yield the same CDR3. V usage is TRBV10-1 and J usage is TRBJ2-5, with TRBD2 matching 9 bases. In germline, CDR1 is WNHNN, CDR2 SYGVQD (reference sequence). V lost 1 base and J lost 4; bases outside the gene matches: 4. This CDR3 spans 15 amino acids. The CDR3 sequence: CASSELAGARETQYF. CDR3 in DNA: TGCGCCAGCAGTGAGTTAGCGGGGGCCCGAGAGACCCAGTACTTC.

Only one count was recorded for this clone. This chain links TRBV12-5 with TRBJ1-5, with 8 bases that match TRBD1. Germline trimming cut 4 bases from V and 2 bases from J; bases unmatched to any gene: 13. Per germline, CDR1 LGHNT and CDR2 FRNRAP. The CDR3 spans 18 residues. CDR3 protein: CASGSTYSAGGGNQPQHF. The DNA for the CDR3 is TGTGCTAGTGGTTCGACATACTCGGCAGGGGGCGGCAATCAGCCCCAGCATTTT.

The rearrangement links TRBV5-1 to TRBJ1-5; tentative D call: TRBD1 (5 bases). CDR1 SGHRS and CDR2 YFSETQ come from the germline V gene. CDR3 size: 16 residues. Trimming shortened V by 1 base and J by 4 bases, and 15 bases separated the two germline ends. CDR3 nucleotide sequence: TGCGCCAGCAGCTTGAAATGGGGGGAAGGGAATCAGCCCCAGCATTTT. It translates to CASSLKWGEGNQPQHF. The entire variable domain, with the rest obtained from reference TRBV5-1 and TRBJ1-5, is as follows: KAGVTQTPRYLIKTRGQQVTLSCSPISGHRSVSWYQQTPGQGLQFLFEYFSETQRNKGNFPGRFSGRQFSNSRSEMNVSTLELGDSALYLCASSLKWGEGNQPQHFGDGTRLSIL.

This clone appeared a single time. Here the CDR3 DNA reads TGTGCCAGCGGCAATCGGACGAGCTATGGCTACACCTTC. It translates to CASGNRTSYGYTF. The V call is TRBV5-4, the J call TRBJ1-2; D gene uncertain. CDR3 length equals 13 residues. CDR1 is SGHNT and CDR2 is YYREEE in the germline V gene (reference sequence). The ends were cut back, 7 bases at V and 4 bases at J, with 14 bases in the middle.

This clone was seen more than once but under ten times. The chain uses TRBV7-9 and TRBJ1-5; no firm D call. CDR3 length: 16 residues. Per germline, CDR1 SEHNR and CDR2 FQNEAQ (reference sequence). V was cut by 5 bases and J by 0 bases, with 14 bases left in between. Written as DNA, the CDR3 is TGTGCCAGCAGCAGAGCCCTTGGAAATAGCAATCAGCCCCAGCATTTT. It yields the protein CASSRALGNSNQPQHF. The full variable domain, rest sourced from reference TRBV7-9 and TRBJ1-5, is DTGVSQNPRHKITKRGQNVTFRCDPISEHNRLYWYRQTLGQGPEFLTYFQNEAQLEKSRLLSDRFSAERPKGSFSTLEIQRTEQGDSAMYLCASSRALGNSNQPQHFGDGTRLSIL.

The count of this clone is one. The chain joins TRBV19 to TRBJ2-1; 7 nucleotides agree with TRBD1. The germline V gene encodes CDR1 LNHDA and CDR2 SQIVND (reference sequence). Losses at the gene ends were 0 bases for V and 5 bases for J; bases not matched to a gene: 4. The CDR3 is made up of 15 amino acids. CDR3 DNA sequence: TGTGCCAGTAGTATAGAAGGGACAGCCGACAATGAGCAGTTCTTC. Its protein is CASSIEGTADNEQFF.

The V call is TRBV5-1, the J call TRBJ2-3, with 11 positions matching TRBD2. CDR3 length: 18 amino acids. V was pared by 3 bases and J by 0 bases, with 9 bases of the junction left unmatched. Germline V CDR1 and CDR2: SGHRS, YFSETQ. The CDR3 bases are TGCGCCAGCAGCTGGAGACTAGCGGGACCTACTAGCACAGATACGCAGTATTTT. Its translation is CASSWRLAGPTSTDTQYF.

Turning to this clone: The same CDR3 also results from other DNA sequences found in this sample. This chain uses TRBV9 with TRBJ2-5; D is unclear. V lost 0 bases, J lost 1 base, and 13 bases lay in between. The CDR3 has 16 amino acids. Germline V CDR1 and CDR2: SGDLS, YYNGEE. The CDR3 DNA follows: TGTGCCAGCAGCGTAGGTATCGACCGCACCCAAGAGACCCAGTACTTC. Translation gives CASSVGIDRTQETQYF.

For this clone: With a much larger clone just one base away, this may be a read error. J is TRBJ2-5 and V is TRBV11-1; D remains unclear. The ends were cut back, 5 bases at V and 1 base at J, with 2 bases in the middle. The CDR3 has 11 residues. The germline gives CDR1 SGHAT, CDR2 FQDESV (reference sequence). The CDR3 spells CASSTQETQYF. The CDR3, as DNA: TGTGCCAGCAGCACCCAAGAGACCCAGTACTTC.

As DNA, the CDR3 is TGTGCCAGCAGCTTAGTTTCAGATCTAGCCAAAAACATTCAGTACTTC. This encodes CASSLVSDLAKNIQYF. The chain carries TRBV7-8 and TRBJ2-4, with D hard to call. Germline values: CDR1 SGHVS, CDR2 FQNEAQ. The CDR3 spans 16 residues. With 1 base removed from V and 0 bases from J, the gap between germline ends came to 10 bases.